The clone carrying this T cell receptor (beta chain) has just one count. Looked up from germline, CDR1 is MNHEY and CDR2 is SVGAGI. This CDR3 comprises 14 residues. The J segment lost 4 bases and the V segment lost 7 bases, leaving 7 bases of the junction unmatched. Here immunoSEQ multiplex PCR was the method, and the copy in TCRdb shows in-frame clones only, minus some. The table lists 45,000 to 60,000 clones, approximately 94% of them singletons, with approximately 4.3% in the top ten. The sample is drawn from a study of control samples from healthy donors and cancer patients. The sample comprised blood. This clonotype originated in a man in his thirties or forties in good health. This sequence joins TRBV6-5 and TRBJ1-5; 7 bases fit TRBD1. The CDR3, as DNA: TGTGCCAGCACCGACAGGGTAGGGAATCAGCCCCAGCATTTT. Protein product: CASTDRVGNQPQHF.